The 20 T cell receptor beta chains below come from one sample, sequenced in a study of shared clonotypes between healthy human individuals. Method: immunoSEQ multiplex PCR; TCRdb's copy keeps in-frame clones and lacks some. This sample has around 1.9 million clones; approximately 94% occur once, and the top ten carry roughly 1.7%. Positively selected for CCR7, the CD45RO-negative cells used as naive CD8 cells excluded terminally differentiated effector memory CD45RA+ cells. The source material was naive CD8+ T cells from PBMCs. The receptors derive from a man between 18 and 29 years old in good health. Some clones in this sample may be carry-over from other donors' samples.

The V gene is TRBV4-3, the J gene TRBJ2-1; no clear D. Germline CDR1 LGHNA, CDR2 YSLEER. The germline V and J ends were trimmed by 4 bases and 0 bases, with 10 bases remaining between them. The CDR3 extends over 15 amino acids. The CDR3 here is CASSRGRHSYNEQFF. The CDR3 DNA reads as TGCGCCAGCAGCCGCGGACGGCACTCCTACAATGAGCAGTTCTTC.

The chain recombines TRBV9 with TRBJ1-2, with D maybe TRBD1 (6 bases). The germline gives CDR1 SGDLS, CDR2 YYNGEE. The V gene lost 4 bases and the J gene lost 3 bases, with 19 bases spanning the gap. This CDR3 contains 16 residues. DNA for the CDR3: TGTGCCAGCAGCCCCGCCGGTGGGCGGGGGCACTATGGCTACACCTTC. Amino acid sequence: CASSPAGGRGHYGYTF.

The chain carries TRBV2 and TRBJ2-7; no definite D call. V gave up 6 bases and J gave up 6 bases, with 9 bases separating them. Germline loops: CDR1 SNHLY, CDR2 FYNNEI. CDR3 length equals 11 residues. CDR3 DNA sequence: TGTGCCAGCAGATCAGCTGCCGAGCAGTACTTC. This translates into CASRSAAEQYF.

The chain joins TRBV16 to TRBJ1-1; D gene unclear. The ends were cut back, 0 bases at V and 2 bases at J, with 10 bases in the middle. CDR3 length equals 15 residues. Germline values: CDR1 KGHSY, CDR2 FQNENV. CDR3 residues: CASSQSWSENTEAFF. As DNA, the CDR3 is TGTGCCAGCAGCCAATCTTGGTCGGAAAACACTGAAGCTTTCTTT.

This clone was counted once. V usage is TRBV7-9 and J usage is TRBJ1-1; no definite D call. Trimming left V 2 bases short and J 4 bases short, with 11 bases between. The germline CDR1 and CDR2 sequences are SEHNR and FQNEAQ (reference sequence). This CDR3 is 14 amino acids long. CDR3 amino acids: CASSLSQEGTEAFF. Here the CDR3 DNA reads TGTGCCAGCAGCTTAAGTCAGGAGGGCACTGAAGCTTTCTTT.

DNA of the CDR3: TGCGCCAGCGTCCTAAGAGAGGGGGCGTCCTACGAGCAGTACTTC. It encodes CASVLREGASYEQYF. V and J are TRBV5-1 and TRBJ2-7; 7 bases are a match to TRBD1. In germline, CDR1 is SGHRS, CDR2 YFSETQ. The CDR3 length is 15 residues. V shed 7 bases and J 1 base; nucleotides not matched to a gene: 11.

The chain links TRBV2 to TRBJ2-2; TRBD2 matches 7 bases. The CDR3 has 18 amino acids. CDR1 and CDR2 (germline): SNHLY, FYNNEI. V lost 7 bases and J lost 0; bases outside the gene matches: 14. The CDR3 here is CASTGGIKGTANTGELFF. CDR3 sequence (DNA): TGTGCCAGCACGGGAGGTATTAAGGGGACCGCGAACACCGGGGAGCTGTTTTTT.

The chain uses TRBV2 and TRBJ1-3; D unclear. The CDR3 has 12 residues. Germline V CDR1 and CDR2: SNHLY, FYNNEI. V was pared by 8 bases and J by 6 bases, with 11 bases between. In nucleotides, the CDR3 is TGTGCCAGCTACCATAGAAAAAACACCATATATTTT. Translated, it gives CASYHRKNTIYF. The full variable domain, with the rest looked up from reference TRBV2 and TRBJ1-3, is EPEVTQTPSHQVTQMGQEVILRCVPISNHLYFYWYRQILGQKVEFLVSFYNNEISEKSEIFDDQFSVERPDGSNFTLKIRSTKLEDSAMYFCASYHRKNTIYFGEGSWLTVV.

The chain has TRBV27 and TRBJ2-7; the match to TRBD1 covers 7 bases. CDR1 MNHEY and CDR2 SMNVEV come from the germline V gene (reference sequence). Trimming took 5 bases from V and 2 from J; bases not matched to a gene: 12. The CDR3 runs 16 residues. The CDR3 DNA reads as TGTGCCAGCAGTCCGTCTACAGGGGTCGAAACCTACGAGCAGTACTTC. It is translated as CASSPSTGVETYEQYF.

V gene TRBV28 combines with J gene TRBJ2-5, with D tentatively TRBD2 (5 bases). V was trimmed by 9 bases and J by 5 bases, leaving 16 bases between them. CDR1 is MDHEN, CDR2 SYDVKM, per germline. This CDR3 is 13 amino acids long. The CDR3 DNA reads TGTGCCAGTGGGATCCGCGGGTCGGAGACCCAGTACTTC. Amino acid sequence: CASGIRGSETQYF.

This clone occurred once. The rearrangement uses TRBV27 and TRBJ2-7, with 10 bases that match TRBD2. The trim removed 5 bases at V and 3 bases at J, leaving 10 bases unmatched. Germline V gene lookup returns CDR1 MNHEY and CDR2 SMNVEV (reference sequence). The CDR3 totals 16 residues. CDR3: CASSTTRTSGGYEQYF. In DNA, the CDR3 is TGTGCCAGCAGTACGACTAGGACTAGCGGAGGCTACGAGCAGTACTTC.

This chain joins TRBV4-2 and TRBJ2-3; 7 bases are shared with TRBD1. Germline lookup yields CDR1 LGHNA and CDR2 YNFKEQ. This CDR3 has 14 amino acids. Germline trimming cut 4 bases from V and 2 bases from J; bases unmatched to any gene: 3. This CDR3 reads CASSPTGLTDTQYF. In nucleotides, the CDR3 is TGTGCCAGCAGCCCGACAGGGCTCACAGATACGCAGTATTTT.

This clone was seen only once. The sample has other DNA sequences that encode this CDR3 too. The chain carries TRBV30 and TRBJ2-5, with 9 bases identical to TRBD1. The V segment lost 3 bases and the J segment 5 bases; nucleotides outside the gene matches: 4. The CDR3 extends over 13 amino acids. Germline CDR1 GTSNPN, CDR2 SVGIG (reference sequence). CDR3 sequence: CAWRGQGGETQYF. The CDR3 DNA sequence: TGTGCCTGGAGGGGACAGGGAGGGGAGACCCAGTACTTC.

The genes are TRBV19 and TRBJ2-1; TRBD2 matches at 10 bases. Trimming cost V 3 bases and J 1 base; bases outside gene matches: 15. CDR3 size: 20 residues. CDR1 LNHDA and CDR2 SQIVND come from the germline V gene (reference sequence). This CDR3 reads CASSISVASGSLASYNEQFF. The CDR3 nucleotides are TGTGCCAGTAGTATCAGTGTGGCTAGCGGGAGTCTCGCTTCCTACAATGAGCAGTTCTTC. Together with reference TRBV19 and TRBJ2-1, the CDR3 gives the full variable domain: DGGITQSPKYLFRKEGQNVTLSCEQNLNHDAMYWYRQDPGQGLRLIYYSQIVNDFQKGDIAEGYSVSREKKESFPLTVTSAQKNPTAFYLCASSISVASGSLASYNEQFFGPGTRLTVL.

This chain connects TRBV7-3 to TRBJ2-5; D could derive from TRBD1 or TRBD2 (5 bases each). Looked up from germline, CDR1 is SGHTA and CDR2 is FQGTGA. V was clipped by 2 bases and J by 0 bases, with 10 bases between them. This CDR3 spans 15 amino acids. The DNA for the CDR3 is TGTGCCAGCAGCTTAGGTGTGGGGGACCAAGAGACCCAGTACTTC. Protein: CASSLGVGDQETQYF.

V is TRBV19 and J is TRBJ1-4, with a possible D match to TRBD1 (6 bases). Trimming pared 5 bases from V and 7 bases from J, leaving 14 bases between. The CDR3 runs to 14 residues. Germline V lookup: CDR1 LNHDA, CDR2 SQIVND (reference sequence). The CDR3 DNA is TGTGCCAGTAGTGCCCACAGGGATTCTGAAAAACTGTTTTTT. Residues: CASSAHRDSEKLFF.

The chain has TRBV9 and TRBJ2-2; weak D call: TRBD2 (6 bases). The CDR3 runs 16 residues. Germline V gene data show CDR1 as SGDLS and CDR2 as YYNGEE. V shed 0 bases and J shed 6 bases, with 15 bases lying between them. CDR3 sequence: CASSVGASWGAGELFF. CDR3 nucleotide sequence: TGTGCCAGCAGCGTAGGCGCCTCCTGGGGGGCCGGGGAGCTGTTTTTT.

This clone was seen a handful of times. The rearrangement links TRBV13 to TRBJ2-7; D is unclear. Per germline, CDR1 PRHDT and CDR2 FYEKMQ (reference sequence). The CDR3 loop spans 12 amino acids. The V and J ends lost 0 bases and 5 bases respectively, with 5 bases between them. Here the CDR3 DNA reads TGTGCCAGCAGCTTAGGCCTCCACGAGCAGTACTTC. It specifies CASSLGLHEQYF.

The chain combines TRBV4-1 with TRBJ2-3, with unresolved D. The germline V and J ends were trimmed by 2 bases and 5 bases, with 20 bases remaining between them. The CDR3 has 17 residues. Germline CDR1 reads MGHRA; CDR2 reads YSYEKL. DNA for the CDR3: TGCGCCAGCAGCCAAAAACCCCCAGGCCGGGCTGTAGATACGCAGTATTTT. This encodes CASSQKPPGRAVDTQYF.

V is TRBV27 and J is TRBJ2-7; 7 nucleotides agree with TRBD2. Germline lookup yields CDR1 MNHEY and CDR2 SMNVEV (reference sequence). This CDR3 comprises 15 residues. The V gene end was trimmed by 2 bases and the J gene end by 4 bases; junction bases not matched to a gene: 8. CDR3 protein: CASSLGGGPGYEQYF. CDR3 coding DNA: TGTGCCAGCAGTTTAGGGGGGGGTCCAGGGTACGAGCAGTACTTC.